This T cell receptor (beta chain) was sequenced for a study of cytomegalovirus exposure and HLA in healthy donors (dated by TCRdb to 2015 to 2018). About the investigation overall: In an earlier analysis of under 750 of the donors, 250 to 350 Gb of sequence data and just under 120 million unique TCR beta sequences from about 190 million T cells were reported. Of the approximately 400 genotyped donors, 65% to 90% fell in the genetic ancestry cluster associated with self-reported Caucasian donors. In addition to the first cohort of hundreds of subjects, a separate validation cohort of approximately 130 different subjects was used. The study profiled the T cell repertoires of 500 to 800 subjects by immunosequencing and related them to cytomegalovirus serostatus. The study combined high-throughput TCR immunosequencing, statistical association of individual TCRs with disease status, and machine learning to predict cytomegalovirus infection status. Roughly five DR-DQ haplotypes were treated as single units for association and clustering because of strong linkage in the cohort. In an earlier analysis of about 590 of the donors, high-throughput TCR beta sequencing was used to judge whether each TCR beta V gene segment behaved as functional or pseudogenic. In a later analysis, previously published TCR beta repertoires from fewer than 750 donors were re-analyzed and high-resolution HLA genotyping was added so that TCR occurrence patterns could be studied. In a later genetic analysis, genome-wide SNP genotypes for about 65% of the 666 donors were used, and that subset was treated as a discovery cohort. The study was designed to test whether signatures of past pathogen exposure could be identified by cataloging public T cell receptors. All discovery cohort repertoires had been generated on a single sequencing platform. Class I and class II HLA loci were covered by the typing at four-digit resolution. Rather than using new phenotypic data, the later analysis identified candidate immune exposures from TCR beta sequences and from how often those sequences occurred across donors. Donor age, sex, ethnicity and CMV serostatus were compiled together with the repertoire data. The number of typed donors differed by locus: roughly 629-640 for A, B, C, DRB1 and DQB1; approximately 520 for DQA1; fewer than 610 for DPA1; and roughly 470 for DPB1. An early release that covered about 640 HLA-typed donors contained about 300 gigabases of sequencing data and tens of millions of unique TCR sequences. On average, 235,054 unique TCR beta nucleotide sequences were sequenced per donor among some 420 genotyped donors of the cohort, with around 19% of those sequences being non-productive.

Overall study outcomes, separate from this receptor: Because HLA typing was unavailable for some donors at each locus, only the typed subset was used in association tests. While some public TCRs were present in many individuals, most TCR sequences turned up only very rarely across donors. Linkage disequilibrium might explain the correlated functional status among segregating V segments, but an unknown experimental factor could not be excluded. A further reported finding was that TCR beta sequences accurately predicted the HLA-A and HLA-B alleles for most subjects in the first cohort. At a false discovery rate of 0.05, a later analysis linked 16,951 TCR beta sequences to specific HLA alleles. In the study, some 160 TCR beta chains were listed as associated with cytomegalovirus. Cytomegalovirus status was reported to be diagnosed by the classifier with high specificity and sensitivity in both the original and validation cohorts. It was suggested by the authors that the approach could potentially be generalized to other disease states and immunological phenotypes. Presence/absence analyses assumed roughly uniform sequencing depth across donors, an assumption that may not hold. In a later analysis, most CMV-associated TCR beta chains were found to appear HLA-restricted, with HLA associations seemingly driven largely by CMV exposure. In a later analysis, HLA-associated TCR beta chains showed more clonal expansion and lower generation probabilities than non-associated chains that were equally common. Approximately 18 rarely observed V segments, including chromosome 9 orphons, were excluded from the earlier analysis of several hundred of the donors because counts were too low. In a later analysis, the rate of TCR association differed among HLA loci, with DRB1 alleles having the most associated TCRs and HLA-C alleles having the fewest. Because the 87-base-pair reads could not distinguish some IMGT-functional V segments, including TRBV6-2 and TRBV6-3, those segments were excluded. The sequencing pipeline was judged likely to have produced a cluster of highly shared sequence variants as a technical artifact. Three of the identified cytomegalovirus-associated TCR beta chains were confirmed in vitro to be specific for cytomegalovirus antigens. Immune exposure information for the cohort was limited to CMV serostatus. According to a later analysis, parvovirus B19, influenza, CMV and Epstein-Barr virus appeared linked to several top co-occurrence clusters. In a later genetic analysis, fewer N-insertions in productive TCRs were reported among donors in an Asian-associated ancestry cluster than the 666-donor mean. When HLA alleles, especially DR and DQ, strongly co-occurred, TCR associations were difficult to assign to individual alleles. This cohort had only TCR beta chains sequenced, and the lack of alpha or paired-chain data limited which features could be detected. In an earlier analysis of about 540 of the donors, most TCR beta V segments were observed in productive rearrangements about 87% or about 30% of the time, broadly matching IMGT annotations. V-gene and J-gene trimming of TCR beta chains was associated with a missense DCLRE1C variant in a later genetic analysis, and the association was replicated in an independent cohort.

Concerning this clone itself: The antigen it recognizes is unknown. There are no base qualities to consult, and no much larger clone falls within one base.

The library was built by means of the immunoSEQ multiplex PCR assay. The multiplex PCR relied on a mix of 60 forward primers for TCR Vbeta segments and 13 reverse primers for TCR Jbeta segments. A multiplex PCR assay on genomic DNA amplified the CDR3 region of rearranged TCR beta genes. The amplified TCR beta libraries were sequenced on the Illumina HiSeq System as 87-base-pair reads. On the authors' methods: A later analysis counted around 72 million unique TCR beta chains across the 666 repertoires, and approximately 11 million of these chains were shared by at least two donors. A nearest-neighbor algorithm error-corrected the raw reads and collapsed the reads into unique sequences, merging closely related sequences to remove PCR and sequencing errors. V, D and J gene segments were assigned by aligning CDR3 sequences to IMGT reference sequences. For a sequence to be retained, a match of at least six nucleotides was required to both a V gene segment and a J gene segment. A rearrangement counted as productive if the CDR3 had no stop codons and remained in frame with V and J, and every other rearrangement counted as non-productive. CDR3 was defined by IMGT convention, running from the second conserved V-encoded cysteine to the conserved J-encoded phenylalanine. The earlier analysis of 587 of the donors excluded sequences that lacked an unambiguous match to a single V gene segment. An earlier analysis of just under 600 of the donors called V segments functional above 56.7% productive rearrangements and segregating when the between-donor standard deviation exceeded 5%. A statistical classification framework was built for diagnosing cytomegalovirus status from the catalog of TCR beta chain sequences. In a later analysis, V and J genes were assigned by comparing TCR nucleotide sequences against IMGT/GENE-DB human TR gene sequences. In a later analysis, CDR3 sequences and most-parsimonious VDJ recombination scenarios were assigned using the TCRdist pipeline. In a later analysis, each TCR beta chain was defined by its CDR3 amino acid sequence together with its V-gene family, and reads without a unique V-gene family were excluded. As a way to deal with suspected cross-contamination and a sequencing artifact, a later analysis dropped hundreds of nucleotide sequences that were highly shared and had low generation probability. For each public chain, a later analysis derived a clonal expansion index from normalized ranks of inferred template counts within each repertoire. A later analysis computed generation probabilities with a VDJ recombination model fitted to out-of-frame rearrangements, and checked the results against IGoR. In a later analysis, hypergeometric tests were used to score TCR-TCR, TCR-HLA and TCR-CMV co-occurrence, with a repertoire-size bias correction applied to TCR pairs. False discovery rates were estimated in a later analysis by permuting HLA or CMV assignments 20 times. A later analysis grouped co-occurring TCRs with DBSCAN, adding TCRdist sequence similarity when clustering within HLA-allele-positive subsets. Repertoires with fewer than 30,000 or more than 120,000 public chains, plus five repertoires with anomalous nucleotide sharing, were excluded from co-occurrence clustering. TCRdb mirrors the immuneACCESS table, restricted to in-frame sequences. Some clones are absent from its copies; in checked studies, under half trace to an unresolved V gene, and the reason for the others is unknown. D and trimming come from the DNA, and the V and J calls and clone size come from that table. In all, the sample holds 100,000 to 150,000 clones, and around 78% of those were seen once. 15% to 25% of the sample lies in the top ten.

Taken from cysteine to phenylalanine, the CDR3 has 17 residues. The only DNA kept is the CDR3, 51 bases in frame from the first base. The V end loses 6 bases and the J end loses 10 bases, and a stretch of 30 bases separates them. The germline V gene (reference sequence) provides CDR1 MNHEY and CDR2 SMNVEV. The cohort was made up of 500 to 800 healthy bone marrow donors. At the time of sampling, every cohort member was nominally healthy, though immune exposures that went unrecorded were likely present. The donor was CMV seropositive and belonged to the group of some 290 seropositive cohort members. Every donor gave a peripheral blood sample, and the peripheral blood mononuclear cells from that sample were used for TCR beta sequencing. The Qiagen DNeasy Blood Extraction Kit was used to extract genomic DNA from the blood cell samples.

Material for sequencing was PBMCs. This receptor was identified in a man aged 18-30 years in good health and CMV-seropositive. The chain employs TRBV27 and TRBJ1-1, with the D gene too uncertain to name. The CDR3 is CASSQNSVLVGIGGAFF. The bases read TGTGCCAGCAGCCAGAACTCGGTACTAGTTGGGATAGGCGGAGCTTTCTTT.